Shown below are 5 T cell receptor beta chains from a single sample sequenced in a study of cytomegalovirus exposure and HLA in healthy donors (dated by TCRdb to about 2017). The library was built by means of the immunoSEQ multiplex PCR assay. A mixture of 60 forward primers for TCR Vbeta segments and 13 reverse primers for TCR Jbeta segments was used in the multiplex PCR. Sourced from immuneACCESS, this table was stored by TCRdb with only in-frame sequences that have V and J called. A share of the clones is absent; for the studies checked, an unresolved V gene accounts for under half, and the remainder has no known explanation. The sample records roughly 100,000 clones, approximately 68% of which are singletons. The top ten clonotypes cover around 5.6% of the sample. Sequencing was performed on PBMCs. These receptors originate from a boy younger than 18 in good health and CMV-seropositive.

V gene TRBV5-1 combines with J gene TRBJ2-7, with D possibly matching TRBD2 (5 bases). V shed 3 bases and J shed 3 bases, with 19 bases lying between them. The CDR3 sequence is 16 residues long. In germline, CDR1 is SGHRS, CDR2 YFSETQ. The CDR3 reads CASSYGLSTGIYEQYF. The CDR3 coding sequence is TGCGCCAGCAGCTACGGTTTGTCCACGGGGATCTACGAGCAGTACTTC.

This rearrangement joins TRBV5-6 to TRBJ1-2; D call uncertain. Germline V CDR1 and CDR2: SGHDT, YYEEEE. This CDR3 contains 14 residues. V lost 5 bases and J lost 8, with 19 bases in between. The CDR3: CASSSWSMTGGYTF. CDR3 DNA: TGTGCCAGCAGTTCTTGGTCCATGACGGGGGGCTACACCTTC.

The chain recombines TRBV4-3 with TRBJ2-5; TRBD1 might be the D (5 bases). CDR1 and CDR2 from the germline V gene are LGHNA and YSLEER. Deletions cut 1 base from V and 2 bases from J, with 14 bases between. CDR3 size: 16 residues. The CDR3 nucleotides read TGCGCCAGCAGCCAAGCGCGCATTAGGGGACAAGAGACCCAGTACTTC. Protein: CASSQARIRGQETQYF.

The chain recombines TRBV5-1 with TRBJ1-1, with D perhaps matching TRBD1 (6 bases). The CDR3 length is 15 residues. From germline, CDR1 is SGHRS and CDR2 YFSETQ. Trimming cost V 4 bases and J 1 base, with 14 bases left between them. This CDR3 is CASSPSGGRNTEAFF. CDR3 nucleotides: TGCGCCAGCAGCCCCTCGGGGGGCAGGAACACTGAAGCTTTCTTT.

This clone came up once. The chain uses TRBV7-6 and TRBJ1-5; TRBD1 is a possible D gene (5 bases). Germline-derived CDR1 and CDR2 are SGHVS and FNYEAQ. The CDR3 sequence is 20 residues long. The V end lost 2 bases, the J end lost 2 bases, and 25 bases lay between the germline ends. CDR3 DNA sequence: TGTGCCAGCAGCTTAACTGTCGCGGGTTTTCGGGGGGACGGCAATCAGCCCCAGCATTTT. It yields the protein CASSLTVAGFRGDGNQPQHF. The variable domain in full, with the rest retrieved from reference TRBV7-6 and TRBJ1-5, is GAGVSQSPRYKVTKRGQDVALRCDPISGHVSLYWYRQALGQGPEFLTYFNYEAQQDKSGLPNDRFSAERPEGSISTLTIQRTEQRDSAMYRCASSLTVAGFRGDGNQPQHFGDGTRLSIL.